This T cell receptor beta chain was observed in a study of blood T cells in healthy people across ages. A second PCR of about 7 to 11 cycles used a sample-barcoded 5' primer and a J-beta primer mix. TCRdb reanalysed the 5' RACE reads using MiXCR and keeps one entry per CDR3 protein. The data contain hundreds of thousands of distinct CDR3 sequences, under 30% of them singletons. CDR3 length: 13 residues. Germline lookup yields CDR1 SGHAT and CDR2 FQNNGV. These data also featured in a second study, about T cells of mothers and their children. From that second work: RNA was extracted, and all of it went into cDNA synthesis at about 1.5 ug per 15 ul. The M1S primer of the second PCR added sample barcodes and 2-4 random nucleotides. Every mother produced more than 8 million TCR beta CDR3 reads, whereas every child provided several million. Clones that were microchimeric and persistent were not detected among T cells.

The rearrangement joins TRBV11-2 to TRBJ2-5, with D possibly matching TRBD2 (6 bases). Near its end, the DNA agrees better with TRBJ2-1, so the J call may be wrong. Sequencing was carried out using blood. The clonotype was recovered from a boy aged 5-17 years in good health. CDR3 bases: TGTGCCAGCAGCTCCCCCGGGGGTGATGAGCAGTTCTTC. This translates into CASSSPGGDEQFF.